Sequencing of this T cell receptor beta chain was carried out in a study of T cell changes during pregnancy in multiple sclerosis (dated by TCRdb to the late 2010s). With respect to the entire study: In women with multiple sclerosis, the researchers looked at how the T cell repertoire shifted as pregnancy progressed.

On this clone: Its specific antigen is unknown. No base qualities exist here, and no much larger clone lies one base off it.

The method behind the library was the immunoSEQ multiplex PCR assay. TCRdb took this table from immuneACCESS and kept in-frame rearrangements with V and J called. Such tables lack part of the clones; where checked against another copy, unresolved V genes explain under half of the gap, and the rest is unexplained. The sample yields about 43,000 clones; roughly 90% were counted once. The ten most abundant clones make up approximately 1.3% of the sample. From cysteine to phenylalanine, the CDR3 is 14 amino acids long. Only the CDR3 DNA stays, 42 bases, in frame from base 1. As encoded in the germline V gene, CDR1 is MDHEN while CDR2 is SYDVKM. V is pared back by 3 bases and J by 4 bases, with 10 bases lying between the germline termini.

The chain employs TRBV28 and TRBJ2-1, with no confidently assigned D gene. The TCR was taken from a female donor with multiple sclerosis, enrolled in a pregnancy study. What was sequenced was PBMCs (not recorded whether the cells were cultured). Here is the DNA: TGTGCCAGCAGTTTGTCCGGGCCTTACAATGAGCAGTTCTTC. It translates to CASSLSGPYNEQFF.